Sequencing of this T cell receptor beta chain was carried out in a study of blood T cell repertoires in COVID-19. Looking at the study overall: The United States, Italy and Spain provided the acute and convalescent COVID-19 samples. From T cells, B-cell-depleted T cells, or PBMCs came the material, which was cDNA or gDNA.

The V end lost 0 bases, the J end lost 3 bases, and 9 bases lay between the germline ends. The CDR3 totals 14 residues. From germline, CDR1 is LGHNA and CDR2 YSLEER. Clones were sequenced by immunoSEQ multiplex PCR, and TCRdb holds only the in-frame ones, with some missing. The sample yields over 200,000 clones, roughly 80% seen once. V and J are TRBV4-3 and TRBJ2-7; possible D gene TRBD2, 7 bases. Material for sequencing was peripheral blood. This clonotype was obtained from a human donor in a cohort sampled during active COVID-19. CDR3 DNA sequence: TGCGCCAGCAGCCAAGATAGGGGGGGCTACGAGCAGTACTTC. Translation: CASSQDRGGYEQYF.